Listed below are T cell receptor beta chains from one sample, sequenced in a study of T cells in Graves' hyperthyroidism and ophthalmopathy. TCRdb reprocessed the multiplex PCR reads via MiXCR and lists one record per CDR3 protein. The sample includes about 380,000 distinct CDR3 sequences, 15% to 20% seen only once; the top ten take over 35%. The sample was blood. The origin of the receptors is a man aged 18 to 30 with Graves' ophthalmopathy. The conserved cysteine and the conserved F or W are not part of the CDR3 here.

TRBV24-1 ATSDLGRPHEQF
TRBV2 ASKRGGDSYEQY
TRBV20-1 SASGWGGGLRVNQETQY
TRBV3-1 ASSQARTGLWKYEQY
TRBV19 ASRSGVITGELF
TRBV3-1 ASSQDWGAGAEAF
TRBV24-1 ATSDPGTNLGGYT
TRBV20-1 SAGASNQPQH
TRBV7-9 ASSSGRRGNYGYT
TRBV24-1 ATSANPALAGKDNEQF